This TCR beta chain was captured in a study of OX40 agonist ivuxolimab in advanced cancers. The data were produced by immunoSEQ multiplex PCR, yet TCRdb's version contains in-frame clones alone and is incomplete. The profile shows 57,000 or so clones, 65% to 90% of them singletons. Per the germline V gene, CDR1 is ENHRY and CDR2 is SYGVKD. V was shortened by 0 bases and J by 6 bases, with 3 bases between the two germline ends. The CDR3 runs to 12 residues. The sequence was collected from an adult with an advanced solid tumor such as melanoma, head and neck, liver or kidney cancer. This material consisted of CD4+ or CD8+ T cells sorted from blood, taken in a trial of the OX40 agonist ivuxolimab. V and J are TRBV10-3 and TRBJ2-1; D gene ambiguous. CDR3 sequence reads: CAISESSNEQFF. The CDR3 nucleotides read TGTGCCATCAGTGAGTCTTCCAATGAGCAGTTCTTC.